The 14 T cell receptor beta chains below come from one sample, sequenced in a study of CD8+CD57+ T cells in acquired aplastic anemia. The patients chosen for sequencing had shown expansion of CD8+CD57+ cells (detected by flow cytometry). Genomic DNA templated the TCR beta VDJ and CDR3 profiling. TCRdb independently ran MiXCR on the reads; one entry per CDR3 protein. The repertoire holds some 170,000 distinct CDR3 sequences, with 40% to 50% as singletons. Sequencing was performed on sorted CD4+, CD8+, or CD8+CD57+ T cells (not recorded which) from PBMCs. Source of these receptors: a human donor with aplastic anemia.

This clonotype was seen at least ten times. The rearrangement uses TRBV13 and TRBJ2-5; D is perhaps TRBD1 (6 bases). There are 14 residues in the CDR3. Germline CDR1 PRHDT, CDR2 FYEKMQ (reference sequence). Trimming took off 2 bases at V and 7 bases at J, with 14 bases between the two ends. DNA for the CDR3: TGTGCCAGCAGCTTACGGGACACTTTCGGGACCCAGTACTTC. Residues: CASSLRDTFGTQYF. The whole variable domain, remainder taken from reference TRBV13 and TRBJ2-5, is AAGVIQSPRHLIKEKRETATLKCYPIPRHDTVYWYQQGPGQDPQFLISFYEKMQSDKGSIPDRFSAQQFSDYHSELNMSSLELGDSALYFCASSLRDTFGTQYFGPGTRLLVL.

This clonotype occurred many times. The chain recombines TRBV6-1 with TRBJ1-6; D remains ambiguous. The germline V gene encodes CDR1 MNHNS and CDR2 SASEGT. The CDR3 runs to 15 residues. Trimming took off 2 bases at V and 9 bases at J, with 14 bases between the two ends. The CDR3 is CASSELVNSGSPLHF. For the CDR3, the DNA is TGTGCCAGCAGTGAACTCGTAAATTCGGGTTCACCCCTCCACTTT.

This clonotype was recorded a few times. This chain uses TRBV6-1 with TRBJ2-3, with D perhaps TRBD1 (5 bases). The germline V gene has CDR1 MNHNS and CDR2 SASEGT. The germline V and J ends were trimmed by 1 base and 2 bases, with 13 bases remaining between them. The CDR3 totals 16 residues. The CDR3 here is CASSEGDRFFTDTQYF. The CDR3 DNA reads as TGTGCCAGCAGTGAAGGAGACAGATTTTTCACAGATACGCAGTATTTT.

This clonotype has at least ten counts. V gene TRBV20-1 combines with J gene TRBJ2-7; D is unresolved. This CDR3 spans 12 amino acids. Trimming removed 6 bases from V and 3 bases from J, with 12 bases in between. Germline CDR1 DFQATT, CDR2 SNEGSKA (reference sequence). CDR3 nucleotide sequence: TGCAGTGCCAAGCATGGAGTCTACGAGCAGTACTTC. This gives the protein CSAKHGVYEQYF.

Ten or more counts support this clonotype. V and J are TRBV7-2 and TRBJ2-1; D might be TRBD1 (6 bases). The germline gives CDR1 SGHTA, CDR2 FQGNSA. The V gene lost 8 bases and the J gene lost 4 bases, with 15 bases spanning the gap. This CDR3 is built from 14 residues. The CDR3 spells CASQRERGYNEQFF. The CDR3 nucleotides read TGTGCCAGCCAAAGAGAAAGGGGGTACAATGAGCAGTTCTTC.

This chain connects TRBV7-6 to TRBJ1-3, with TRBD1 as a possible D gene (5 bases). V was trimmed by 6 bases and J by 4 bases, leaving 13 bases between them. From germline, CDR1 is SGHVS and CDR2 FNYEAQ. The CDR3 is made up of 14 amino acids. CDR3 nucleotides: TGTGCCAGCAGTTATACAGGTTCAGGAAACACCATATATTTT. The encoded protein is CASSYTGSGNTIYF.

With regard to this clonotype: A read error may explain this, as a much larger clone is one base away. This chain links TRBV12-5 with TRBJ1-1, with 7 nucleotides matching TRBD1. V trimming: 6 bases; J trimming: 1 base; junction bases outside the gene matches: 5. Germline values: CDR1 LGHNT, CDR2 FRNRAP. The CDR3 sequence is 14 residues long. The CDR3 reads CASGSGQTNTEAFF. In DNA, the CDR3 is TGTGCTAGTGGCTCGGGACAGACGAACACTGAAGCTTTCTTT.

The gene calls are TRBV18 and TRBJ1-1, with D uncertain. Germline V gene sequence: CDR1 KGHSH, CDR2 LQKENI. V lost 5 bases to trimming and J lost 0 bases, with 10 bases between them. The CDR3 totals 14 residues. The CDR3 coding sequence is TGTGCCAGCTCAGGGGAAAGCCTGAACACTGAAGCTTTCTTT. This gives the protein CASSGESLNTEAFF.

The rearrangement joins TRBV24-1 to TRBJ2-5; D call uncertain. CDR1 is KGHDR and CDR2 is SFDVKD in the germline V gene. CDR3 length equals 9 residues. CDR3 sequence: CDQAETQYF. The CDR3 bases are TGTGACCAGGCGGAGACCCAGTACTTC.

V is TRBV5-1 and J is TRBJ2-2, with TRBD1 matching 11 bases. The CDR3 sequence is 18 residues long. J gave up 5 bases and V 2 bases, and 11 bases lay outside the gene matches. Germline values: CDR1 SGHRS, CDR2 YFSETQ. This CDR3 reads CASSFKGGTGGLTGELFF. The CDR3, as DNA: TGCGCCAGCAGCTTCAAAGGTGGGACAGGGGGTCTGACCGGGGAGCTGTTTTTT. Drawing the rest from reference TRBV5-1 and TRBJ2-2, the complete variable domain is KAGVTQTPRYLIKTRGQQVTLSCSPISGHRSVSWYQQTPGQGLQFLFEYFSETQRNKGNFPGRFSGRQFSNSRSEMNVSTLELGDSALYLCASSFKGGTGGLTGELFFGEGSRLTVL.

This clonotype was recorded at least ten times. The chain's CDR3 is CASSSQGARETQYF. Here the CDR3 DNA reads TGTGCCAGCAGCTCACAGGGGGCGCGGGAGACCCAGTACTTC. The chain has TRBV9 and TRBJ2-5; 9 bases align to TRBD1. V was pared by 4 bases and J by 5 bases, with 6 bases of the junction left unmatched. Germline V gene lookup returns CDR1 SGDLS and CDR2 YYNGEE. CDR3 size: 14 residues. The whole variable domain, remainder taken from reference TRBV9 and TRBJ2-5, is DSGVTQTPKHLITATGQRVTLRCSPRSGDLSVYWYQQSLDQGLQFLIQYYNGEERAKGNILERFSAQQFPDLHSELNLSSLELGDSALYFCASSSQGARETQYFGPGTRLLVL.

This rearrangement joins TRBV9 to TRBJ2-3; D is undetermined. There are 12 residues in the CDR3. From germline, CDR1 is SGDLS and CDR2 YYNGEE. Between the trimmed V and J ends, which lost 0 bases and 6 bases, there was a span of 5 bases. CDR3 sequence reads: CASSVVPDTQYF. CDR3 DNA sequence: TGTGCCAGCAGCGTAGTTCCGGATACGCAGTATTTT.

The genes are TRBV19 and TRBJ1-1; a possible D gene is TRBD1 (6 bases). Germline V gene lookup returns CDR1 LNHDA and CDR2 SQIVND (reference sequence). Trimming stripped 7 bases from V and 1 base from J, with 13 bases between. CDR3 size: 14 residues. In DNA, the CDR3 is TGTGCCAGTACCGAACAGGGATCGAACACTGAAGCTTTCTTT. Protein product: CASTEQGSNTEAFF.

This chain connects TRBV11-1 to TRBJ1-2; a weak D match, TRBD1 (6 bases). Germline V lookup: CDR1 SGHAT, CDR2 FQDESV (reference sequence). V was trimmed by 6 bases and J by 0 bases, leaving 14 bases between them. The CDR3 length is 15 residues. The CDR3 DNA reads as TGTGCCAGCAGACTAGGGGGAGGAACTAACTATGGCTACACCTTC. Its translation is CASRLGGGTNYGYTF.